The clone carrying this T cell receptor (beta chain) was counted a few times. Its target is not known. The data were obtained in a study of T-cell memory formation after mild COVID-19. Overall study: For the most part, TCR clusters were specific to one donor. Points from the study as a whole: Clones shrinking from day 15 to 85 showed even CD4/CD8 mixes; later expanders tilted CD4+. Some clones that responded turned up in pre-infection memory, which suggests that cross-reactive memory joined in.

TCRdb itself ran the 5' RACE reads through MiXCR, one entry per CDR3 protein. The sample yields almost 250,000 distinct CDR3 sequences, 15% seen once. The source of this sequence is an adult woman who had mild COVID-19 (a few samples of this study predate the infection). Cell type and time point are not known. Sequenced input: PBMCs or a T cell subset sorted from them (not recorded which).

The CDR3 protein is CSARKDSGNTIYF. CDR3 nucleotides: TGCAGTGCTAGAAAAGACTCTGGAAACACCATATATTTT. This chain uses TRBV20-1 with TRBJ1-3, with D hard to call. The CDR3 runs to 13 residues. The V gene lost 2 bases and the J gene lost 0 bases, with 5 bases spanning the gap. Germline lookup yields CDR1 DFQATT and CDR2 SNEGSKA (reference sequence).